This TCR beta chain was obtained from a study of blood T cell repertoires in COVID-19. Study in general: Collection of acute and convalescent COVID-19 samples took place in the United States, Italy and Spain. Nucleic acid was either cDNA or gDNA, and it came from T cells, B-cell-depleted T cells, or PBMCs.

V was clipped by 6 bases and J by 2 bases; unmatched bases: 5. CDR1 KGHDR and CDR2 SFDVKD come from the germline V gene. This CDR3 is 15 amino acids long. Under the authors' procedure: Estimation of nucleated cell counts relied on the amplification of reference gene primers. Generated by immunoSEQ multiplex PCR, the TCRdb table keeps only in-frame clones and is missing some. Clone size and the V and J calls come from that table; the DNA yielded D and trimming. The data show roughly 140,000 clones, under 90% seen once. This sequence joins TRBV24-1 and TRBJ2-2; 7 bases align to TRBD2. The sequenced sample was peripheral blood. The receptor was isolated from a human donor in a cohort sampled during active COVID-19. CDR3 DNA: TGTGCCACCAGTCGCTCTAGCGGAAACACCGGGGAGCTGTTTTTT. Translating it yields CATSRSSGNTGELFF.